This T cell receptor beta chain was sequenced in a study of T cells in Graves' hyperthyroidism and ophthalmopathy (dated by TCRdb to the late 2010s). With regard to the full study: Peripheral blood was sampled at the time of initial diagnosis, prior to any treatment. TCR V-J signatures able to tell the groups apart were searched for in a discovery cohort of 100 patients, of whom over 40 had Graves' ophthalmopathy and 57 had stable Graves' hyperthyroidism. Prospective prediction of ophthalmopathy was tested in an independent validation cohort of some 20 hyperthyroidism patients and some 17 patients who later progressed to ophthalmopathy. The 75 to 100 discovery patients were divided at random into training and test sets in a 7:3 ratio. In roughly six Graves' hyperthyroidism patients, the study also compared T-cell repertoires from thyroid tissue with T-cell repertoires from blood. After blood sampling, hyperthyroidism patients were treated with methimazole at a starting dose of 30 mg daily, and ophthalmopathy patients were treated with high-dose intravenous methylprednisolone. According to the paper, TCR Vbeta CDR3 sequencing was carried out on some 130 peripheral blood samples, which came from under 50 ophthalmopathy, around 74 hyperthyroidism and about 17 progressor patients.

Ophthalmopathy patients had moderately to severely active disease, Clinical Activity Score of at least 3, NOSPECS grade of at least 4, and duration under 3 months. The study excluded patients with uncontrolled infections, other autoimmune diseases, pregnancy or lactation. Diagnoses were established on the basis of clinical symptoms, serum thyroxine and TRAb, thyroid ultrasound, and orbital computed tomography. PBMCs were separated from over 9 ml of fresh peripheral blood using Ficoll-Paque density gradient centrifugation. Total RNA was extracted using Trizol reagent, and RNA quality was assessed on an Agilent 2100 Bioanalyzer. This clonotype showed up many times. Its recognized antigen is unknown. Base qualities are not provided; no much larger clone lies one nucleotide away. After removal of 3 bases from V and 0 bases from J, the junction retains 1 base not matched to a gene. The CDR3 has 14 amino acids, counting the end cysteine and phenylalanine. Only the CDR3 part of the read is kept: 42 bases, read in frame from the first base. CDR1 and CDR2 are read off the germline V gene (reference sequence) as MNHEY and SMNVEV.

Study-wide findings and limitations: Most expanded thyroid clonotypes (frequency above 0.001) were also detected in blood, suggesting blood repertoires may reflect thyroid immune responses. No statistical method was used to set the sample size in advance, and investigators knew the group allocation. A model built on a 13 V-J signature distinguished ophthalmopathy from stable hyperthyroidism, reaching approximately 89% sensitivity and about 81% specificity in cross-validation and 80%/75% in testing. In validation, progression to ophthalmopathy was predicted by the model with 55% to 71% sensitivity and 72.22% specificity, a median of about 6 months before onset.

TCR beta CDR3 regions were amplified from RNA transcripts. The TCR CDR3 was subjected to a first round of RT-PCR using the HTBI primer set and the Qiagen OneStep RT-PCR kit. Libraries were constructed in a second round of multiplex PCR, after which size selection and purification were carried out. Paired-end sequencing of the libraries was performed with 100 bp reads on an Illumina HiSeq2000. In the authors' own workflow: SOAPnuke was used to process the raw data, throwing out any read that contained adapters or uncalled bases, had a mean Phred below 15, or lacked an exact constant-primer or identifier match. COPE v1.2.5 was used to merge the high-quality paired reads, and each unique nucleotide sequence was defined as a clonotype. MiTCR v1.1 was used to align the clonotypes against IMGT TRBV, TRBD and TRBJ reference segments. Analysis was restricted to V-J combinations with a frequency above 0.0001, which covered roughly 99% of repertoires. The TCS score was defined as F50 (clonal expansion) divided by E x V (chaos), with BLOSUM62-based TCRdist calculated between CDR3 peptides within each V-J. Welch's t-statistics and random forest reduced 500 to 550 V-J features to 10 to 15, which were used in a naive Bayes classifier (R e1071). The raw public reads went through TCRdb reprocessing: fastp at Q25, MiXCR clone calling, in-frame beta chains kept. Identical CDR3 protein sequences are pooled into one entry, listed with their most common genes and DNA. TCRdb's processing, not the authors' own work, is the source of the V and J calls. Present in this sample are under 250,000 distinct CDR3 sequences, about 25% of which were seen just once. Roughly a third of the sample belongs to the ten largest clones.

The TCR comes from a woman aged 35 to 49 with Graves' ophthalmopathy. Sample: blood. The chain joins TRBV27 to TRBJ2-7, and TRBD1 aligns with 8 junction nucleotides. The CDR3 here reads CASSFGTGSYEQYF. In nucleotides, the sequence is TGTGCCAGCAGTTTCGGGACAGGCTCCTACGAGCAGTACTTC.